These 18 T cell receptor beta chains originate from one sample sequenced in a study of OX40 agonist ivuxolimab in advanced cancers. The table came from immunoSEQ multiplex PCR; TCRdb's copy has only in-frame clones and leaves some out. The table records some 19,000 clones, about 76% of them present only once. The specimen was CD4+ or CD8+ T cells sorted from blood, collected in a trial of the OX40 agonist ivuxolimab. These receptors all come from an adult with an advanced solid tumor such as melanoma, head and neck, liver or kidney cancer.

V usage is TRBV13 and J usage is TRBJ2-7; the D gene is possibly TRBD2 (6 bases). CDR3 length: 14 residues. With 0 bases removed from V and 5 bases from J, the gap between germline ends came to 11 bases. The germline V gene encodes CDR1 PRHDT and CDR2 FYEKMQ (reference sequence). In DNA, the CDR3 is TGTGCCAGCAGCTTAGGACGGGGGAGGAACGAGCAGTACTTC. Translating it yields CASSLGRGRNEQYF.

The genes are TRBV12-1 and TRBJ2-7; TRBD1, as called in the table, went unchecked against the DNA. TRBV12-1 is labeled a pseudogene. CDR3 length: 15 amino acids. In DNA form, the CDR3 reads TGTGCCAGCAGCCCAACCTACAGGGGGCGCGACGAGCAGTACTTC. It translates to CASSPTYRGRDEQYF.

This sequence joins TRBV28 and TRBJ2-2; TRBD1 agrees at 9 bases. CDR1 is MDHEN and CDR2 is SYDVKM in the germline V gene. Losses at the gene ends were 4 bases for V and 1 base for J; bases not matched to a gene: 1. The CDR3 extends over 15 amino acids. CDR3 loop: CASSWGQGNTGELFF. CDR3 nucleotides: TGTGCCAGCAGTTGGGGACAGGGGAACACCGGGGAGCTGTTTTTT.

The chain combines TRBV4-1 with TRBJ2-7, with a tentative D call TRBD2 (6 bases). Germline V lookup: CDR1 MGHRA, CDR2 YSYEKL. The CDR3 sequence is 15 residues long. Trimming removed 4 bases at V and 2 bases at J, with 15 bases between. The CDR3 loop reads CASSRENRETYEQYF. The CDR3 DNA is TGCGCCAGCAGCCGAGAAAACCGGGAGACCTACGAGCAGTACTTC.

The V call is TRBV27, the J call TRBJ2-1; D uncertain. Germline assignment: CDR1 MNHEY and CDR2 SMNVEV (reference sequence). The length of the CDR3 is 14 residues. Trimming took 4 bases from V and 4 from J, leaving 11 bases between them. CDR3 coding DNA: TGTGCCAGCAGTTCAAGACTCGTTTACAATGAGCAGTTCTTC. Amino acids: CASSSRLVYNEQFF.

This clone was recorded once. The V and J genes are TRBV2 and TRBJ2-1; 10 positions agree with TRBD2. Germline CDR1 is SNHLY and CDR2 is FYNNEI. V trimming: 0 bases; J trimming: 4 bases; junction bases outside the gene matches: 9. There are 18 residues in the CDR3. CDR3 sequence: CASSEALPGLALYNEQFF. As DNA, the CDR3 is TGTGCCAGCAGTGAAGCGCTTCCGGGACTAGCGCTTTACAATGAGCAGTTCTTC.

This CDR3 reads CASSTTQGATGELFF. In nucleotides, the CDR3 is TGTGCCAGTAGTACAACGCAGGGGGCTACCGGGGAGCTGTTTTTT. The J gene is TRBJ2-2, the V gene TRBV19; 8 bases agree with TRBD1. The V gene end was trimmed by 4 bases and the J gene end by 5 bases; junction bases not matched to a gene: 6. The CDR3 sequence is 15 residues long. Germline CDR1 reads LNHDA; CDR2 reads SQIVND (reference sequence).

The V call is TRBV6-5, the J call TRBJ2-7; 7 bases are a match to TRBD2. This CDR3 spans 15 amino acids. Per germline, CDR1 MNHEY and CDR2 SVGAGI. The J segment lost 0 bases and the V segment lost 2 bases, leaving 4 bases of the junction unmatched. The CDR3 is CASSYPGGSSYEQYF. CDR3 DNA: TGTGCCAGCAGTTACCCCGGGGGGAGCTCCTACGAGCAGTACTTC.

V gene TRBV4-1 combines with J gene TRBJ2-7, with D perhaps matching TRBD1 (5 bases). The V gene lost 5 bases and the J gene lost 3 bases, with 14 bases spanning the gap. The germline gives CDR1 MGHRA, CDR2 YSYEKL. This CDR3 contains 14 residues. CDR3 sequence reads: CASSSPLGVYEQYF. The CDR3 DNA sequence: TGCGCCAGCAGCTCCCCGTTAGGGGTCTACGAGCAGTACTTC.

The chain carries TRBV27 and TRBJ2-5; 9 bases align to TRBD2. CDR1 and CDR2 (germline): MNHEY, SMNVEV (reference sequence). This CDR3 is 14 amino acids long. V was pared by 4 bases and J by 3 bases, with 3 bases of the junction left unmatched. Here the CDR3 reads CASSSRLAEETQYF. The CDR3 DNA is TGTGCCAGCAGTTCTCGACTAGCGGAAGAGACCCAGTACTTC.

Sample share makes this clone medium-sized (0.01 to 0.1%). This chain connects TRBV5-5 to TRBJ1-5; TRBD1 might be the D (6 bases). V lost 5 bases to trimming and J lost 2 bases, with 14 bases between them. There are 15 residues in the CDR3. The germline CDR1 and CDR2 sequences are SGHKS and YYEKEE (reference sequence). The CDR3 loop reads CASSLQGSGNQPQHF. In DNA, the CDR3 is TGTGCCAGCAGTTTACAGGGATCGGGCAATCAGCCCCAGCATTTT. Full variable domain (remainder filled in from reference TRBV5-5 and TRBJ1-5): DAGVTQSPTHLIKTRGQQVTLRCSPISGHKSVSWYQQVLGQGPQFIFQYYEKEERGRGNFPDRFSARQFPNYSSELNVNALLLGDSALYLCASSLQGSGNQPQHFGDGTRLSIL.

The chain carries TRBV5-6 and TRBJ2-5, with unresolved D. Trimming pared 4 bases from V and 1 base from J, leaving 2 bases between. CDR3 size: 11 residues. The germline V gene has CDR1 SGHDT and CDR2 YYEEEE. The DNA of the CDR3 is TGTGCCAGCAGCAGCCAAGAGACCCAGTACTTC. Protein: CASSSQETQYF.

This rearrangement joins TRBV5-6 to TRBJ2-1; 8 nucleotides align to TRBD2. With 4 bases clipped from V and 4 bases from J, the junction kept 10 bases outside the gene matches. The CDR3 runs 16 residues. CDR1 and CDR2 (germline): SGHDT, YYEEEE. This CDR3 is CASSGKGLGRYNEQFF. Written as DNA, the CDR3 is TGTGCCAGCAGCGGAAAGGGACTAGGGAGATACAATGAGCAGTTCTTC.

This sequence joins TRBV9 and TRBJ1-3, with a weak D call TRBD1 (6 bases). Trimming stripped 4 bases from V and 0 bases from J, with 17 bases between. Germline V lookup: CDR1 SGDLS, CDR2 YYNGEE. This CDR3 has 17 amino acids. This CDR3 reads CASSPPGGQSSGNTIYF. Written as DNA, the CDR3 is TGTGCCAGCAGCCCCCCGGGGGGGCAGAGCTCTGGAAACACCATATATTTT.

For the CDR3, the DNA is TGTGCCAGCAGCTTAGCTTCTAGGCGGGATCTGTATTTT. Translating it yields CASSLASRRDLYF. The V gene is TRBV7-2, the J gene TRBJ2-3; TRBD2 might be the D (6 bases). This CDR3 is 13 amino acids long. V lost 0 bases and J 14 bases, leaving 15 bases between the germline ends. The germline gives CDR1 SGHTA, CDR2 FQGNSA. Full variable domain (rest looked up from reference TRBV7-2 and TRBJ2-3): GAGVSQSPSNKVTEKGKDVELRCDPISGHTALYWYRQSLGQGLEFLIYFQGNSAPDKSGLPSDRFSAERTGGSVSTLTIQRTQQEDSAVYLCASSLASRRDLYFGPGTRLTVL.

The count of this clone is one. The chain links TRBV2 to TRBJ2-5; the match to TRBD2 covers 7 bases. V was clipped by 10 bases and J by 5 bases; unmatched bases: 7. Germline V CDR1 and CDR2: SNHLY, FYNNEI. The CDR3 runs 12 residues. The CDR3 protein is CATGEGSETQYF. CDR3 coding DNA: TGTGCCACGGGGGAGGGGAGCGAGACCCAGTACTTC.

This clone ranks as medium-sized. The chain couples TRBV19 to TRBJ1-1; D gene ambiguous. Germline lookup yields CDR1 LNHDA and CDR2 SQIVND (reference sequence). The CDR3 covers 12 residues. Between the trimmed V and J ends, which lost 7 bases and 7 bases, there was a span of 13 bases. CDR3 nucleotide sequence: TGTGCCAGTAAGATTGGCGAGAGTGAAGCTTTCTTT. Its protein is CASKIGESEAFF.

This clone counts as medium-sized. The V and J genes are TRBV19 and TRBJ1-6; D remains unclear. The V end was cut by 4 bases, the J end by 0 bases, with 4 bases between. The CDR3 sequence is 14 residues long. Germline values: CDR1 LNHDA, CDR2 SQIVND (reference sequence). CDR3 in amino acids: CASSRSSYNSPLHF. DNA for the CDR3: TGTGCCAGTAGTAGGAGCTCCTATAATTCACCCCTCCACTTT.